This T cell receptor beta chain comes out of a study of identical twins. The CDR3 consists of 14 residues. With 0 bases removed from V and 4 bases from J, the gap between germline ends came to 9 bases. Germline V gene sequence: CDR1 LGHDT, CDR2 YNNKEL (reference sequence). Everyone who gave samples was a healthy Caucasian. This clonotype was seen at least ten times. Via MiXCR, TCRdb re-called the 5' RACE reads, giving one row per CDR3 protein. The repertoire holds some 230,000 distinct CDR3 sequences, with 6% to 7% as singletons. These sequences were also reported in another study, on T cells expressing NK-cell markers. From that report: These clonotypes also led the CD3+CD56-NKG2C+ fraction in four donors.

The receptor was isolated from a woman younger than 30 in good health. The sequencing input was CD8+ T cells sorted from blood. This sequence joins TRBV3-1 and TRBJ1-1, with D maybe TRBD1 (5 bases). CDR3 region: CASSQDDSFTEAFF. The CDR3, as DNA: TGTGCCAGCAGCCAAGACGACAGTTTCACTGAAGCTTTCTTT.